These 11 T cell receptor beta chains were sequenced from one sample in a study of early stage breast cancer tumors. Only in-frame clones appear in the TCRdb table, and some are missing; sequencing was by immunoSEQ multiplex PCR. The sample has 25,000 to 35,000 clones; roughly four fifths are singletons. The sequenced sample was breast tumor tissue. These receptors were collected from a person between 30 and 45 years old with breast cancer.

This chain connects TRBV5-1 to TRBJ1-1, with 7 positions matching TRBD1. This CDR3 spans 14 amino acids. V shed 4 bases and J 3 bases; nucleotides not matched to a gene: 6. Germline V gene lookup returns CDR1 SGHRS and CDR2 YFSETQ. This chain's CDR3 is CASSPGGVDTEAFF. The DNA for the CDR3 is TGCGCCAGCAGCCCAGGGGGGGTCGACACTGAAGCTTTCTTT.

This rearrangement joins TRBV6-5 to TRBJ2-7; D gene ambiguous. The CDR3 has 12 residues. The germline V and J ends were trimmed by 7 bases and 6 bases, with 13 bases remaining between them. Per germline, CDR1 MNHEY and CDR2 SVGAGI. DNA for the CDR3: TGTGCCAGCAAGGCGACCTCCGGCGAGCAGTACTTC. Its protein is CASKATSGEQYF.

The rearrangement links TRBV7-2 to TRBJ1-1; TRBD1 is a possible D gene (5 bases). Germline V gene lookup returns CDR1 SGHTA and CDR2 FQGNSA. The V gene lost 6 bases and the J gene lost 3 bases, with 11 bases spanning the gap. CDR3 length equals 13 residues. In DNA, the CDR3 is TGTGCCAGCAGTTCAATAGGGGACACTGAAGCTTTCTTT. Amino acids: CASSSIGDTEAFF.

V and J are TRBV5-1 and TRBJ2-3; 8 bases fit TRBD2. CDR1 and CDR2 (germline): SGHRS, YFSETQ. Germline trimming cut 2 bases from V and 3 bases from J; bases unmatched to any gene: 5. The CDR3 spans 15 residues. The CDR3 loop reads CASSFTSGGTDTQYF. The DNA for the CDR3 is TGCGCCAGCAGCTTTACTAGCGGAGGGACAGATACGCAGTATTTT. Drawing the rest from reference TRBV5-1 and TRBJ2-3, the complete variable domain is KAGVTQTPRYLIKTRGQQVTLSCSPISGHRSVSWYQQTPGQGLQFLFEYFSETQRNKGNFPGRFSGRQFSNSRSEMNVSTLELGDSALYLCASSFTSGGTDTQYFGPGTRLTVL.

The J gene is TRBJ1-2, the V gene TRBV14; D is perhaps TRBD1 (5 bases). Trimming took off 1 base at V and 6 bases at J, with 18 bases between the two ends. The germline gives CDR1 SGHDN, CDR2 FVKESK. The CDR3 covers 16 residues. CDR3 loop: CASSQGGSRERNGYTF. In DNA form, the CDR3 reads TGTGCCAGCAGCCAAGGTGGAAGCAGGGAGAGGAATGGCTACACCTTC.

The V and J genes are TRBV7-8 and TRBJ2-1; 7 bases are shared with TRBD1. The CDR3 has 18 residues. Germline V gene lookup returns CDR1 SGHVS and CDR2 FQNEAQ. V shed 4 bases, J shed 3 bases, and the junction held 15 bases outside the gene matches. The DNA of the CDR3 is TGTGCCAGCAGCTCGCACGAACTGGACAGGTGGAACTACAATGAGCAGTTCTTC. It encodes CASSSHELDRWNYNEQFF.

V gene TRBV5-1 combines with J gene TRBJ2-7, with D uncertain. Trimming took off 3 bases at V and 6 bases at J, with 19 bases between the two ends. CDR1 and CDR2 from the germline V gene are SGHRS and YFSETQ. CDR3 length: 15 residues. Here the CDR3 reads CASSSYSSSVREQYF. CDR3 nucleotides: TGCGCCAGCAGCTCATATAGTAGTTCGGTACGCGAGCAGTACTTC.

This clone was seen once. The CDR3, as DNA: TGTGCCAGCAGCTTCGGCGGTACTGGGGCCAACGTCCTGACTTTC. This encodes CASSFGGTGANVLTF. The chain combines TRBV5-4 with TRBJ2-6; no clear D gene. CDR3 length equals 15 residues. The ends were cut back, 2 bases at V and 2 bases at J, with 8 bases in the middle. The V gene's germline CDR1 is SGHNT and CDR2 YYREEE (reference sequence).

By proportion, this clone is medium-sized (0.01 to 0.1%). This rearrangement joins TRBV7-9 to TRBJ1-2; weak D call: TRBD1 (6 bases). V dropped 0 bases and J dropped 1 base, with 12 bases sitting between them. CDR1 and CDR2 (germline): SEHNR, FQNEAQ (reference sequence). This CDR3 spans 16 amino acids. The CDR3 nucleotides are TGTGCCAGCAGCTTAGCGGGGGACACTCTTAACTATGGCTACACCTTC. It yields the protein CASSLAGDTLNYGYTF.

This clone is medium-sized within its sample. In DNA form, the CDR3 reads TGTGCCAGCAGTGAAAGCTCCAGCGGGAGGGCCTACGAGCAGTACTTC. Translating gives CASSESSSGRAYEQYF. V and J are TRBV6-1 and TRBJ2-7, with 10 nucleotides matching TRBD2. Losses at the gene ends were 2 bases for V and 2 bases for J; bases not matched to a gene: 6. CDR1 and CDR2 from the germline V gene are MNHNS and SASEGT. The CDR3 covers 16 residues.

This clone was counted only a few times. V gene TRBV27 combines with J gene TRBJ1-1; no clear D gene. Between the trimmed V and J ends, which lost 8 bases and 1 base, there was a span of 11 bases. Germline loops: CDR1 MNHEY, CDR2 SMNVEV (reference sequence). The CDR3 has 13 residues. CDR3: CASATWRNTEAFF. In DNA form, the CDR3 reads TGTGCCAGCGCCACCTGGAGGAACACTGAAGCTTTCTTT.